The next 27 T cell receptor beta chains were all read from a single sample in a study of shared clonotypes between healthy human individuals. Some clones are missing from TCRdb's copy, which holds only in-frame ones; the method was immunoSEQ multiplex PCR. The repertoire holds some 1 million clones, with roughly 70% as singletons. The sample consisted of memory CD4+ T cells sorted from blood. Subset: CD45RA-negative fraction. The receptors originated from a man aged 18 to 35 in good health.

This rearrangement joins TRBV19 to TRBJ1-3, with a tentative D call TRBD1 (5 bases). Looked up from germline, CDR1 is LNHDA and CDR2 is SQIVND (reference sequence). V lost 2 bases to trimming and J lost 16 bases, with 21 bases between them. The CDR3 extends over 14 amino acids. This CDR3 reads CASSISGTPFYRYF. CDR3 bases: TGTGCCAGTAGTATATCCGGGACTCCCTTTTATAGGTATTTT. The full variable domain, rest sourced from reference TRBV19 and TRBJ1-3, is DGGITQSPKYLFRKEGQNVTLSCEQNLNHDAMYWYRQDPGQGLRLIYYSQIVNDFQKGDIAEGYSVSREKKESFPLTVTSAQKNPTAFYLCASSISGTPFYRYFGEGSWLTVV.

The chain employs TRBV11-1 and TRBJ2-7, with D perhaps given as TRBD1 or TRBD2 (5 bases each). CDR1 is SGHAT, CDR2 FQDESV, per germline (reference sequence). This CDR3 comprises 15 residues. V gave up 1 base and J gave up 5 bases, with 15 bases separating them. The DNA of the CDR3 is TGTGCCAGCAGCTTAGGTTCCCGGGACGGCGACGAGCAGTACTTC. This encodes CASSLGSRDGDEQYF.

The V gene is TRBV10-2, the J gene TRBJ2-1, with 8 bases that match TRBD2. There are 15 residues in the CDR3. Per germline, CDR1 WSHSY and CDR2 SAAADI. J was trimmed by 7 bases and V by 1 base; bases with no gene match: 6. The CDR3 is CASSEWTSRGNEQFF. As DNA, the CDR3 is TGCGCCAGCAGTGAGTGGACTAGCCGGGGGAATGAGCAGTTCTTC.

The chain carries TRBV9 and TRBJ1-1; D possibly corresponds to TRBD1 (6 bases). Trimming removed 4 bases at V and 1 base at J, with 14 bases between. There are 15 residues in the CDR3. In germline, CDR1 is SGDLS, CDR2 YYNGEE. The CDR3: CASSSRGQPNTEAFF. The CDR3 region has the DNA TGTGCCAGCAGCAGCAGGGGACAACCGAACACTGAAGCTTTCTTT.

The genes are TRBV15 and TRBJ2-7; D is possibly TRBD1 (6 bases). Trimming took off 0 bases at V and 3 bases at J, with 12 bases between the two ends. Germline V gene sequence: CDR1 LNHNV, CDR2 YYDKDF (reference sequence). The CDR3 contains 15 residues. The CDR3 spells CATSRDRRGGYEQYF. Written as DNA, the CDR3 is TGTGCCACCAGCAGAGATCGTAGAGGGGGCTACGAGCAGTACTTC.

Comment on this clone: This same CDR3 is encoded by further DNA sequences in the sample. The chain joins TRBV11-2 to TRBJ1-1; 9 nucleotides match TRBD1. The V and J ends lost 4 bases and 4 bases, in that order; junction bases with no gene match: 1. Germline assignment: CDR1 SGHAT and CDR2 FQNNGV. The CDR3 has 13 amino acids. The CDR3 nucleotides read TGTGCCAGCAGCTCACAGGGGGCCACTGAAGCTTTCTTT. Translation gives CASSSQGATEAFF.

CDR3: CASSLNMGETQYF. DNA of the CDR3: TGTGCCAGCAGCTTAAACATGGGGGAGACCCAGTACTTC. The V and J genes are TRBV7-2 and TRBJ2-5, with unresolved D. The V end lost 2 bases, the J end lost 5 bases, and 9 bases lay between the germline ends. Germline V gives CDR1 SGHTA, CDR2 FQGNSA. This CDR3 is built from 13 residues.

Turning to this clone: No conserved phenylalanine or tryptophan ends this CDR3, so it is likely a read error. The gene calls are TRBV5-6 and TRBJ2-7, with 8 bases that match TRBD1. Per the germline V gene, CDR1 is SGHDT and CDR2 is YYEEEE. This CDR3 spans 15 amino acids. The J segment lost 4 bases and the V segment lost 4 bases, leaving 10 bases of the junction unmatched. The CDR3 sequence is CASSTRGRGGYEQYL. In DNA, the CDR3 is TGTGCCAGCAGCACCAGGGGGCGAGGGGGTTACGAGCAGTACCTC.

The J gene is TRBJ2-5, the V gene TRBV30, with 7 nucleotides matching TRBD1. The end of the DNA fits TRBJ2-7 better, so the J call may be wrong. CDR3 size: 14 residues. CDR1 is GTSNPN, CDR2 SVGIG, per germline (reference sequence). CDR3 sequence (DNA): TGTGCCTGGAGTTCGCAGGGGGTACCCTACGAGCAGTACTTC. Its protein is CAWSSQGVPYEQYF.

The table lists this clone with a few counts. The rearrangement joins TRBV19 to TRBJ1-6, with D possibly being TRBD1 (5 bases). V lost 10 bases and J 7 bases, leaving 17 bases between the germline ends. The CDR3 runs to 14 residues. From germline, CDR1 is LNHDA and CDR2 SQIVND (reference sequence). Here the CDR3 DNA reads TGTGCCACCTCCCGGGACGGTAGCAATTCACCCCTCCACTTT. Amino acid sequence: CATSRDGSNSPLHF. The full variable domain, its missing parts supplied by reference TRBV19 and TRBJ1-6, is DGGITQSPKYLFRKEGQNVTLSCEQNLNHDAMYWYRQDPGQGLRLIYYSQIVNDFQKGDIAEGYSVSREKKESFPLTVTSAQKNPTAFYLCATSRDGSNSPLHFGNGTRLTVT.

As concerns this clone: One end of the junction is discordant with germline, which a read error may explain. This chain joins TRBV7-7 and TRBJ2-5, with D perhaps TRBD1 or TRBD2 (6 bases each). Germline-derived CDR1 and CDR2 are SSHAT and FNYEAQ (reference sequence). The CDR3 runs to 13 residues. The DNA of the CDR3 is TGTGCTAGCAGCTCGAGGGGGGAAGAGACCCAGTACTTC. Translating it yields CASSSRGEETQYF. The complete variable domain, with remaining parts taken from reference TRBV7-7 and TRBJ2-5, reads GAGVSQSPRYKVTKRGQDVTLRCDPISSHATLYWYQQALGQGPEFLTYFNYEAQPDKSGLPSDRFSAERPEGSISTLTIQRTEQRDSAMYRCASSSRGEETQYFGPGTRLLVL.

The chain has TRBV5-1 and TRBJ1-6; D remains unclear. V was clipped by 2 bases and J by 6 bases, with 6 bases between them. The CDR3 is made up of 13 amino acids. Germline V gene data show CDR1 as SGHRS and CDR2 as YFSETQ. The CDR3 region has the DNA TGCGCCAGCAGCTTTGGAACTAATTCACCCCTCCACTTT. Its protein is CASSFGTNSPLHF.

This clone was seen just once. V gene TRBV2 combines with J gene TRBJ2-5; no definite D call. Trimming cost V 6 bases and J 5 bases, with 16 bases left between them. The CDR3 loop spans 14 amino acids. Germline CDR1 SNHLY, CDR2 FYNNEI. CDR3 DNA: TGTGCCAGCAGCGGGCTCTCGGCCCGCGAGACCCAGTACTTC. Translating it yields CASSGLSARETQYF. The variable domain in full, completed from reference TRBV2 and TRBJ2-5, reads EPEVTQTPSHQVTQMGQEVILRCVPISNHLYFYWYRQILGQKVEFLVSFYNNEISEKSEIFDDQFSVERPDGSNFTLKIRSTKLEDSAMYFCASSGLSARETQYFGPGTRLLVL.

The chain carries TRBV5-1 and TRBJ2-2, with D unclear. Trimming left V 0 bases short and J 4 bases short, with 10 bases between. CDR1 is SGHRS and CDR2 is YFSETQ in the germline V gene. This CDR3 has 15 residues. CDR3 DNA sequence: TGCGCCAGCAGCTTGGGGTTAAGTGGCACCGGGGAGCTGTTTTTT. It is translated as CASSLGLSGTGELFF.

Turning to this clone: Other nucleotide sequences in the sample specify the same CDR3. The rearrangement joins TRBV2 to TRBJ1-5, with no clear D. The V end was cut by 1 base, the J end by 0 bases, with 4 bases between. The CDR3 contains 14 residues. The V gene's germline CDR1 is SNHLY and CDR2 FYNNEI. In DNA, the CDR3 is TGTGCCAGCAGTGAAGAGGTTAGCAATCAGCCCCAGCATTTT. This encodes CASSEEVSNQPQHF.

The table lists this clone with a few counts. DNA of the CDR3: TGTGCCAGTAGTAGAGCGACTGTTAATGAAAAACTGTTTTTT. Protein sequence: CASSRATVNEKLFF. The rearrangement joins TRBV19 to TRBJ1-4, with D unresolved. CDR1 is LNHDA, CDR2 SQIVND, per germline (reference sequence). Deletions cut 4 bases from V and 4 bases from J, with 10 bases between. The CDR3 is 14 amino acids.

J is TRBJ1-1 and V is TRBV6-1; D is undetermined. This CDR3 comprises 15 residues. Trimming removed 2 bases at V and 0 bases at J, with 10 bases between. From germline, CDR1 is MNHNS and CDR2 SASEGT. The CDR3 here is CASSELLVLNTEAFF. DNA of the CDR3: TGTGCCAGCAGTGAACTCTTGGTTCTGAACACTGAAGCTTTCTTT.

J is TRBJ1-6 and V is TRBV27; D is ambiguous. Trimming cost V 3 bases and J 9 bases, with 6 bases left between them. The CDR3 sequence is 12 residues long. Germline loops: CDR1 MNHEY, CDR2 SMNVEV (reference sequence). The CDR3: CASSLRGSPLHF. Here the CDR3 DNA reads TGTGCCAGCAGTTTGAGAGGTTCACCCCTCCACTTT.

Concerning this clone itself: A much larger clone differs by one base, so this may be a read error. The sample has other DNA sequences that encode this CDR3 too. The CDR3 here is CASSLPGTDTQYF. CDR3 DNA sequence: TGTGCCAGCAGTTTACCAGGCACAGATACGCAGTATTTT. The chain links TRBV28 to TRBJ2-3; no definite D call. Between the trimmed V and J ends, which lost 2 bases and 1 base, there was a span of 4 bases. The CDR3 spans 13 residues. The germline V gene has CDR1 MDHEN and CDR2 SYDVKM. The whole variable domain, remainder taken from reference TRBV28 and TRBJ2-3, is DVKVTQSSRYLVKRTGEKVFLECVQDMDHENMFWYRQDPGLGLRLIYFSYDVKMKEKGDIPEGYSVSREKKERFSLILESASTNQTSMYLCASSLPGTDTQYFGPGTRLTVL.

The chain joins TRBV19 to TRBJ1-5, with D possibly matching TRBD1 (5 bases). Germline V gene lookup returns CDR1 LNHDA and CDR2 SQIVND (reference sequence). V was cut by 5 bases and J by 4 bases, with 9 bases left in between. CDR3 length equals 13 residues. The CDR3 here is CASSAGENQPQHF. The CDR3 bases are TGTGCCAGTAGTGCGGGGGAGAATCAGCCCCAGCATTTT.

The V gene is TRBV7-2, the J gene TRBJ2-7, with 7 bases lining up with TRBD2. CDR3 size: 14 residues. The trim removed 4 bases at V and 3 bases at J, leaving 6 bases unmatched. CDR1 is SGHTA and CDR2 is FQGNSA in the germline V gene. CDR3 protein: CASSSTSANYEQYF. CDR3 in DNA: TGTGCCAGCAGCTCCACTAGCGCCAACTACGAGCAGTACTTC. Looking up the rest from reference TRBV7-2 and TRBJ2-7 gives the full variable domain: GAGVSQSPSNKVTEKGKDVELRCDPISGHTALYWYRQSLGQGLEFLIYFQGNSAPDKSGLPSDRFSAERTGGSVSTLTIQRTQQEDSAVYLCASSSTSANYEQYFGPGTRLTVT.

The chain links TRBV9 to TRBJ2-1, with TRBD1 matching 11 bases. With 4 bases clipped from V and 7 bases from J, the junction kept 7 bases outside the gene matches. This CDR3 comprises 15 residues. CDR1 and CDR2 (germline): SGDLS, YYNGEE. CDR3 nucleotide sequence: TGTGCCAGCAGCCCTGGGACAGGGGGTGGGAATGAGCAGTTCTTC. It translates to CASSPGTGGGNEQFF.

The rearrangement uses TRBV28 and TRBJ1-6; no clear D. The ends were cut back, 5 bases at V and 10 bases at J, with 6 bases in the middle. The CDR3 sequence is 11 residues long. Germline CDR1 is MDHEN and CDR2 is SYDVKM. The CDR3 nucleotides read TGTGCCAGCAGTACAACCTCACCCCTCCACTTT. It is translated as CASSTTSPLHF.

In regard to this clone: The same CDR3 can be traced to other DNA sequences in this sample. The CDR3 spells CASSIGQRNQPQHF. CDR3 coding DNA: TGTGCCAGTAGTATTGGACAGAGGAATCAGCCCCAGCATTTT. V gene TRBV19 combines with J gene TRBJ1-5; tentative D call: TRBD1 (6 bases). Trimming stripped 3 bases from V and 4 bases from J, with 10 bases between. There are 14 residues in the CDR3. Germline V CDR1 and CDR2: LNHDA, SQIVND (reference sequence).

The CDR3 DNA reads as TGTGCCAGCAGCCCCGGGGCAGCCACTGAAGCTTTCTTT. Protein sequence: CASSPGAATEAFF. V gene TRBV28 combines with J gene TRBJ1-1; the D gene is possibly TRBD1 (5 bases). Germline V CDR1 and CDR2: MDHEN, SYDVKM. This CDR3 contains 13 residues. V lost 6 bases and J 4 bases, leaving 12 bases between the germline ends.

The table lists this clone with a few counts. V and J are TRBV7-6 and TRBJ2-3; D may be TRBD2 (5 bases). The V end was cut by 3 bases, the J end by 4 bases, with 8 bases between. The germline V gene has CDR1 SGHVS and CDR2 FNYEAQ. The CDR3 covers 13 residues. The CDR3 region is CASSFSSADTQYF. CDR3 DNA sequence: TGTGCCAGCAGCTTTAGTAGCGCAGATACGCAGTATTTT.

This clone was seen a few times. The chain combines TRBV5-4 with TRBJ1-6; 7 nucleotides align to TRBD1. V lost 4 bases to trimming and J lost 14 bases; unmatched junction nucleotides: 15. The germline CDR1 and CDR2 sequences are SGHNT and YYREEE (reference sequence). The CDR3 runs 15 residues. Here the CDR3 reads CASSRTSGQGVSLHF. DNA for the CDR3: TGTGCCAGCAGCCGGACTTCCGGGCAGGGGGTATCCCTCCACTTT.